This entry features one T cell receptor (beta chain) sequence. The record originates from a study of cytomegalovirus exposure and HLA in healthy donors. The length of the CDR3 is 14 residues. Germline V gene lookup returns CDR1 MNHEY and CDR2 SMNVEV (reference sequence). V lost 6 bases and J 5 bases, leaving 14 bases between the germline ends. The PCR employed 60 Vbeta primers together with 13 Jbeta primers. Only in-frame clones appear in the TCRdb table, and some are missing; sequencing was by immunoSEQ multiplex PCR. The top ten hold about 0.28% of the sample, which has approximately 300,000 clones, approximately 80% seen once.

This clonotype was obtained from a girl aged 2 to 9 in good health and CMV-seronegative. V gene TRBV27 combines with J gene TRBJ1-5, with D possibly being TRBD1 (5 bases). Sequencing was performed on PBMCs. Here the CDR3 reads CASSRAGRYQPQHF. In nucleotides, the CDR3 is TGTGCCAGCAGCAGGGCAGGGCGATATCAGCCCCAGCATTTT.